These T cell receptor beta chains were read from a single sample in a study of blood T cell repertoires in COVID-19. Produced via immunoSEQ multiplex PCR; TCRdb's table is partial and in-frame only. This repertoire shows about 120,000 clones, approximately 80% found once; its top ten account for 12%. Sequenced sample: peripheral blood. All receptors come from a human donor in a cohort sampled during active COVID-19. Each CDR3 is given with its conserved first and last residue. D genes are given only for firm matches. Only some rows state a clone size, as once, few, many or a class for expanded clones.

CASSEYGGGRTGELFF | TGTGCCAGCAGTGAATACGGGGGTGGGCGCACCGGGGAGCTGTTTTTT | NA | TRBV25-1 | NA | TRBJ2-2
CASSASGTDSYEQYF | TGTGCCAGCAGCGCCTCCGGGACAGACTCCTACGAGCAGTACTTC | NA | TRBV9 | TRBD1 | TRBJ2-7
CASSYAGQGNSPLHF | TGTGCCAGCAGTTACGCGGGACAGGGGAATTCACCCCTCCACTTT | NA | TRBV6-5 | TRBD1 | TRBJ1-6
CASSSSGTQRQETQYF | TGCGCCAGCAGCTCCTCCGGGACTCAGAGACAAGAGACCCAGTACTTC | NA | TRBV5-1 | NA | TRBJ2-5
CASSLRERGGPLSYNEQFF | TGTGCCAGCAGCTTGAGAGAGCGCGGGGGGCCCCTCTCCTACAATGAGCAGTTCTTC | NA | TRBV11-2 | TRBD2 | TRBJ2-1
CASSESGRGNEKLFF | TGTGCCAGCAGTGAATCCGGGAGGGGTAATGAAAAACTGTTTTTT | NA | TRBV25-1 | NA | TRBJ1-4
CASSSGQGNQPQHF | TGTGCCAGCAGTTCCGGACAGGGGAATCAGCCCCAGCATTTT | NA | TRBV6-6 | TRBD1 | TRBJ1-5
CASSFGRSWFEQFF | TGTGCCAGCAGCTTCGGCAGGTCCTGGTTTGAGCAGTTCTTC | NA | TRBV7-9 | NA | TRBJ2-1
CASSFPSSGASYNEQFF | TGTGCCAGCAGCTTTCCCTCTAGCGGGGCCTCCTACAATGAGCAGTTCTTC | NA | TRBV11-2 | TRBD2 | TRBJ2-1
CASSPGTVGYTF | TGTGCCAGCAGCCCGGGGACAGTCGGCTACACCTTC | NA | TRBV6-5 | TRBD1 | TRBJ1-2
CASSQGLAGKQGELFF | TGTGCCAGCAGTCAAGGACTAGCGGGGAAGCAGGGGGAGCTGTTTTTT | NA | TRBV6-6 | TRBD2 | TRBJ2-2
CASSYGGAANEKLFF | TGTGCCAGCAGTTATGGCGGGGCGGCTAATGAAAAACTGTTTTTT | NA | TRBV6-5 | NA | TRBJ1-4
CASSLGGLVGDTQYF | TGTGCCAGCAGTCTTGGGGGACTAGTCGGAGATACGCAGTATTTT | NA | TRBV6-5 | TRBD2 | TRBJ2-3
CASSYSAGPLATEAFF | TGTGCCAGCAGTTACTCGGCGGGTCCCCTGGCCACTGAAGCTTTCTTT | NA | TRBV6-2/TRBV6-3 | NA | TRBJ1-1
CASSPRIAGQETQYF | TGTGCCAGCAGCCCCCGGATAGCGGGACAAGAGACCCAGTACTTC | NA | TRBV3-1/TRBV3-2 | TRBD2 | TRBJ2-5
CASSSGYTDTQYF | TGTGCCAGCAGTTCCGGGTACACAGATACGCAGTATTTT | NA | TRBV6-2/TRBV6-3 | NA | TRBJ2-3
CASPGYEQYF | TGTGCCAGCCCCGGGTACGAGCAGTACTTC | few | TRBV5-8 | NA | TRBJ2-7
CASSYGSGGNNEQFF | TGTGCCAGCAGTTACGGTAGCGGGGGGAACAATGAGCAGTTCTTC | NA | TRBV6-5 | TRBD2 | TRBJ2-1
CASSDSEGGPGPDTQYF | TGTGCCAGCAGTGACTCGGAGGGGGGGCCTGGCCCAGATACGCAGTATTTT | NA | TRBV6-4 | NA | TRBJ2-3
CASSSREVSGNTIYF | TGTGCCAGCAGCTCCAGGGAGGTCTCTGGAAACACCATATATTTT | NA | TRBV5-4 | NA | TRBJ1-3
CASSTGQTSTDTQYF | TGTGCCAGCAGCACCGGACAGACGAGCACAGATACGCAGTATTTT | NA | TRBV3-1/TRBV3-2 | NA | TRBJ2-3
CASSLGEQGAADTQYF | TGCGCCAGCAGCTTGGGGGAGCAGGGGGCAGCAGATACGCAGTATTTT | NA | TRBV5-1 | TRBD1 | TRBJ2-3
CASSLGGTVNNSPLHF | TGCGCCAGCAGCTTAGGCGGGACAGTTAATAATTCACCCCTCCACTTT | few | TRBV5-1 | TRBD1 | TRBJ1-6
CASRATSYEQYF | TGTGCCAGCAGGGCCACCTCCTACGAGCAGTACTTC | NA | TRBV6-5 | NA | TRBJ2-7
CASSSKLRGMSSYNEQFF | TGTGCCAGCAGCTCCAAACTCAGGGGCATGAGCTCCTACAATGAGCAGTTCTTC | NA | TRBV7-2 | NA | TRBJ2-1
CSVTVAGPETQYF | TGCAGCGTTACGGTAGCGGGGCCAGAGACCCAGTACTTC | NA | TRBV29-1 | TRBD2 | TRBJ2-5
CASSLPGSSYNEQFF | TGTGCCAGCAGCTTACCTGGGAGCTCCTACAATGAGCAGTTCTTC | NA | TRBV7-2 | NA | TRBJ2-1
CASSEGGEYNEKLFF | TGTGCCAGCAGTGAGGGCGGGGAGTATAATGAAAAACTGTTTTTT | NA | TRBV6-1 | NA | TRBJ1-4
CASSQPGTGVENEQFF | TGCGCCAGCAGCCAGCCCGGGACAGGGGTAGAGAATGAGCAGTTCTTC | NA | TRBV4-1 | TRBD1 | TRBJ2-1
CASSLAGSSYNEQFF | TGTGCCAGCAGCTTAGCTGGCAGCTCCTACAATGAGCAGTTCTTC | NA | TRBV11-2 | NA | TRBJ2-1
CASGLVLGGSQETQYF | TGTGCTAGTGGTTTGGTACTAGGCGGGAGCCAAGAGACCCAGTACTTC | few | TRBV12-5 | TRBD2 | TRBJ2-5
CASSQGARDIQYF | TGTGCCAGCAGCCAGGGGGCGCGAGACATTCAGTACTTC | few | TRBV6-5 | TRBD1 | TRBJ2-4
CATSDLGQSEKDTQYF | TGTGCCACCAGTGATTTGGGCCAATCGGAGAAAGATACGCAGTATTTT | few | TRBV24-1 | NA | TRBJ2-3
CASTETGLYGYTF | TGTGCCAGCACCGAGACAGGACTCTATGGCTACACCTTC | few | TRBV2 | NA | TRBJ1-2
CSVEDGTSLRDEQFF | TGCAGCGTTGAAGACGGGACTTCACTCAGGGATGAGCAGTTCTTC | NA | TRBV29-1 | NA | TRBJ2-1
CASINGQGGNQPQHF | TGTGCCAGCATCAACGGACAGGGGGGCAATCAGCCCCAGCATTTT | NA | TRBV6-6 | TRBD1 | TRBJ1-5
CASSPGLRAQGLYEQYF | TGTGCCAGCAGTCCAGGGCTACGGGCCCAGGGTCTCTACGAGCAGTACTTC | NA | TRBV27 | NA | TRBJ2-7
CASREYLTGPSHEQYF | TGTGCCAGCAGGGAATACTTGACAGGGCCGTCACACGAGCAGTACTTC | NA | TRBV2 | TRBD1 | TRBJ2-7
CASSRDSVTYEQYF | TGTGCCAGCAGCCGGGACAGTGTCACCTACGAGCAGTACTTC | NA | TRBV11-3 | TRBD1 | TRBJ2-7
CASSPRLAGVSSYNEQFF | TGTGCCAGCAGCCCCCGACTAGCGGGCGTGAGCTCCTACAATGAGCAGTTCTTC | few | TRBV7-9 | TRBD2 | TRBJ2-1
CASTQGQADTQYF | TGTGCCAGTACCCAGGGGCAGGCAGATACGCAGTATTTT | NA | TRBV19 | NA | TRBJ2-3
CASSIGQGAEAFF | TGCGCCAGCAGTATCGGACAGGGCGCTGAAGCTTTCTTT | NA | TRBV5-1 | TRBD1 | TRBJ1-1
CASWGTGLSYEQYF | TGTGCCAGCTGGGGGACAGGGCTGTCCTACGAGCAGTACTTC | NA | TRBV28 | TRBD1 | TRBJ2-7
CASSSGQGNTEAFF | TGCGCCAGCAGCTCCGGACAGGGAAACACTGAAGCTTTCTTT | NA | TRBV5-1 | TRBD1 | TRBJ1-1
CASSSSTGRGNTIYF | TGTGCCAGTAGTTCCTCGACAGGGAGAGGAAACACCATATATTTT | NA | TRBV19 | TRBD1 | TRBJ1-3
CASRLSNEKLFF | TGTGCCAGCAGGCTATCTAATGAAAAACTGTTTTTT | NA | TRBV28 | NA | TRBJ1-4
CASSSGQRITGELFF | TGTGCCAGCAGCTCGGGACAGCGCATCACCGGGGAGCTGTTTTTT | NA | TRBV6-2/TRBV6-3 | TRBD1 | TRBJ2-2
CASSFRTGGNYGYTF | TGTGCCAGCAGCTTCCGGACAGGGGGGAACTATGGCTACACCTTC | NA | TRBV5-6 | TRBD1 | TRBJ1-2
CASSASRTGGVGETQYF | TGTGCCAGCAGTGCGTCGAGGACAGGGGGTGTAGGGGAGACCCAGTACTTC | NA | TRBV25-1 | TRBD1 | TRBJ2-5
CATSRDGGGGVTDTQYF | TGTGCCACCAGCAGAGATGGGGGCGGGGGGGTAACAGATACGCAGTATTTT | NA | TRBV15 | TRBD2 | TRBJ2-3